Each of the 2 T cell receptor beta chains below was sequenced from the same sample in a study of T cell responses to AZD1222 COVID-19 vaccine. The repertoire was sequenced with immunoSEQ multiplex PCR; TCRdb's copy has only in-frame clones and lacks some. Counted here are 100,000 to 150,000 clones, roughly 90% occurring once; the ten biggest clones make up 1.5% to 1.7%. The starting material was peripheral blood, obtained on day 0 of AZD1222 vaccination. The receptors shown here come from an adult in good health.

The gene calls are TRBV19 and TRBJ1-5, with a tentative D call TRBD1 (6 bases). The CDR3 covers 16 residues. V was trimmed by 4 bases and J by 3 bases, leaving 16 bases between them. Germline V gene lookup returns CDR1 LNHDA and CDR2 SQIVND (reference sequence). This CDR3 reads CASSRGRDTYNQPQHF. The CDR3 DNA reads TGTGCCAGTAGTAGAGGGCGGGACACCTACAATCAGCCCCAGCATTTT.

The rearrangement joins TRBV7-8 to TRBJ2-7; D is perhaps TRBD2 (5 bases). V was trimmed by 2 bases and J by 0 bases, leaving 8 bases between them. There are 14 residues in the CDR3. Germline CDR1 SGHVS, CDR2 FQNEAQ. The CDR3 spells CASSLNSDSYEQYF. The CDR3 bases are TGTGCCAGCAGCTTAAATAGCGACTCCTACGAGCAGTACTTC.